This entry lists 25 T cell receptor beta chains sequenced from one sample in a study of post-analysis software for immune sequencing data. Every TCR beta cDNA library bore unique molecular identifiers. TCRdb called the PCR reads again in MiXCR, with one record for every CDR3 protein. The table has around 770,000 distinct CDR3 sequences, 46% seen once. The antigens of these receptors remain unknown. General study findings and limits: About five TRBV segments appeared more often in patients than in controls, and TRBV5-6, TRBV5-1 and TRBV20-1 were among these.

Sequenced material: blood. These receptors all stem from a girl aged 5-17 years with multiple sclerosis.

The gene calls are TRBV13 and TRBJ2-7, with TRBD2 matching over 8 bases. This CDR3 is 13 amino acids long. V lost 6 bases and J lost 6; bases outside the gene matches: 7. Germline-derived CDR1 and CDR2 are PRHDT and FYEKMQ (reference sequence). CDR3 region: CASRGQAGAEQYF. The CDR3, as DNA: TGTGCCAGCAGGGGACAAGCGGGGGCCGAGCAGTACTTC.

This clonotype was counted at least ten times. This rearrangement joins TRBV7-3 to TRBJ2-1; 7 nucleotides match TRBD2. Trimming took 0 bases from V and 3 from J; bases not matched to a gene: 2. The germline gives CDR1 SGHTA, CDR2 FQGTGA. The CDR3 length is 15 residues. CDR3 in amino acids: CASSLTASGYNEQFF. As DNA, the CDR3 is TGTGCCAGCAGCTTAACGGCTAGCGGCTACAATGAGCAGTTCTTC.

CDR3: CSALTGGSLANEQFF. CDR3 coding DNA: TGCAGTGCCCTGACTGGCGGGAGTCTGGCCAATGAGCAGTTCTTC. V gene TRBV20-1 combines with J gene TRBJ2-1; TRBD2 matches at 7 bases. Germline V gives CDR1 DFQATT, CDR2 SNEGSKA (reference sequence). V shed 6 bases, J shed 6 bases, and the junction held 14 bases outside the gene matches. This CDR3 comprises 15 residues.

The CDR3 DNA reads as TGCAGCGTTCAGGGAGTAGTAGCCAAAAACATTCAGTACTTC. It encodes CSVQGVVAKNIQYF. V gene TRBV29-1 combines with J gene TRBJ2-4, with D perhaps TRBD1 or TRBD2 (5 bases each). The germline V gene has CDR1 SQVTM and CDR2 ANQGSEA. The CDR3 consists of 14 residues. Trimming took off 5 bases at V and 0 bases at J, with 11 bases between the two ends. Drawing the rest from reference TRBV29-1 and TRBJ2-4, the complete variable domain is SAVISQKPSRDICQRGTSLTIQCQVDSQVTMMFWYRQQPGQSLTLIATANQGSEATYESGFVIDKFPISRPNLTFSTLTVSNMSPEDSSIYLCSVQGVVAKNIQYFGAGTRLSVL.

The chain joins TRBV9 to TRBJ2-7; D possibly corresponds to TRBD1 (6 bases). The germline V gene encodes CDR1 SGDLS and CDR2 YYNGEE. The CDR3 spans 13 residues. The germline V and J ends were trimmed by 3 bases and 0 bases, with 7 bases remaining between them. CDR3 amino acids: CASSAGHSYEQYF. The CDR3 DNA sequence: TGTGCCAGCAGCGCGGGACACTCCTACGAGCAGTACTTC.

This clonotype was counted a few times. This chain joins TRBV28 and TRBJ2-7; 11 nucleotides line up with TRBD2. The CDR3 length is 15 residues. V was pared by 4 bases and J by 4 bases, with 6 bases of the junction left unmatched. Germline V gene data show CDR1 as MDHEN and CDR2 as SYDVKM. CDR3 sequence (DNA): TGTGCCAGCAGTTCAACTAGCGGGAGAAGGTACGAGCAGTACTTC. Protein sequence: CASSSTSGRRYEQYF.

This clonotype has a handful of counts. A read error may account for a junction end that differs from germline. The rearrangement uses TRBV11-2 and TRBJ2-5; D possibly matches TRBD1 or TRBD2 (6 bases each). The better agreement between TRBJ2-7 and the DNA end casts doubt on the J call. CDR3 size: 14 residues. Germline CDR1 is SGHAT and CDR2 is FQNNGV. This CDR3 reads CASSSSGASHEQYF. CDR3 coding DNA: TGTGCCAGCAGCTCTTCGGGGGCCTCCCACGAGCAGTACTTC.

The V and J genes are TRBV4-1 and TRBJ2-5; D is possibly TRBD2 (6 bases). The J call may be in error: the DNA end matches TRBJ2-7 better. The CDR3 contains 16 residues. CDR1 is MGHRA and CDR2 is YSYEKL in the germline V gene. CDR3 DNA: TGCGCCAGCAGCCAAGATTCGGCGGGAACTTCCTACGAGCAGTACTTC. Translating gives CASSQDSAGTSYEQYF.

The CDR3 DNA reads as TGTGCCAGCAGCCATCAGGAAGGGCTGACTGGGGCCAACGTCCTGACTTTC. Translating it yields CASSHQEGLTGANVLTF. The V call is TRBV3-1, the J call TRBJ2-6; no clear D gene. This CDR3 contains 17 residues. V was clipped by 3 bases and J by 2 bases, with 14 bases between them. Germline V gives CDR1 LGHDT, CDR2 YNNKEL (reference sequence).

The CDR3 DNA follows: TGTGCCAGCAGCTACGGGGAGCCATACGAGCAGTACTTC. Amino acids: CASSYGEPYEQYF. The V and J genes are TRBV7-2 and TRBJ2-7; TRBD2 might be the D (5 bases). The CDR3 sequence is 13 residues long. Germline V gives CDR1 SGHTA, CDR2 FQGNSA. V was cut by 4 bases and J by 4 bases, with 11 bases left in between.

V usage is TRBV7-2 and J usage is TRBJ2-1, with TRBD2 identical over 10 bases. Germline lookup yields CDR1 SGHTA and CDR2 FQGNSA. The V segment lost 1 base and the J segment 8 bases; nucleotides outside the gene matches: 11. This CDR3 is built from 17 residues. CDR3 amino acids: CASSLEFSSGSRHEQFF. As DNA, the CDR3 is TGTGCCAGCAGCTTAGAATTTTCTAGCGGGAGTAGACATGAGCAGTTCTTC.

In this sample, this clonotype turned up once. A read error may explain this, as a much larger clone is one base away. CDR3 nucleotides: TGTACCATCAGTGGAAGGGAGCGGGAGGGCCATCAGTTCTTC. This gives the protein CTISGREREGHQFF. The chain is built from TRBV10-3 and TRBJ2-1; 10 bases fit TRBD2. Germline V gene sequence: CDR1 ENHRY, CDR2 SYGVKD. The CDR3 covers 14 residues.

The CDR3 nucleotides are TGCAGTGCTAGAGAGACGTCCTACGAGCAGTACTTC. This codes for CSARETSYEQYF. V and J are TRBV20-1 and TRBJ2-7, with D uncertain. Looked up from germline, CDR1 is DFQATT and CDR2 is SNEGSKA (reference sequence). The CDR3 totals 12 residues. Between the trimmed V and J ends, which lost 0 bases and 1 base, there was a span of 4 bases.

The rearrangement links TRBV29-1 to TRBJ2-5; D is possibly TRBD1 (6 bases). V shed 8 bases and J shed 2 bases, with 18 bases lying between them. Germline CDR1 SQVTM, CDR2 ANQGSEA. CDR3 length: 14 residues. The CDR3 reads CSSKSRGHQETQYF. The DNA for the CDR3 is TGCAGCTCCAAAAGCAGGGGCCATCAAGAGACCCAGTACTTC. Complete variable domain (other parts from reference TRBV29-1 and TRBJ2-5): SAVISQKPSRDICQRGTSLTIQCQVDSQVTMMFWYRQQPGQSLTLIATANQGSEATYESGFVIDKFPISRPNLTFSTLTVSNMSPEDSSIYLCSSKSRGHQETQYFGPGTRLLVL.

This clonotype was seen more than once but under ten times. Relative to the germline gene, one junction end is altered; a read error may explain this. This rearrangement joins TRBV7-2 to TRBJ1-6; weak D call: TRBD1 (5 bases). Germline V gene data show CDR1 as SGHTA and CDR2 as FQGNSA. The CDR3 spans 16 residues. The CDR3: CASSLDNMGRDSPLHF. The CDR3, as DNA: TGTGCCAGCAGCTTAGATAACATGGGCAGGGATTCGCCCCTCCACTTT.

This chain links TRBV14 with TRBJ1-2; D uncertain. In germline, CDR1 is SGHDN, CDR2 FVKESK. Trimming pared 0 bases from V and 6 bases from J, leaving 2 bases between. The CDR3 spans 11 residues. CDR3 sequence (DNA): TGTGCCAGCAGCCAAGATCATGGCTACACCTTC. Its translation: CASSQDHGYTF.

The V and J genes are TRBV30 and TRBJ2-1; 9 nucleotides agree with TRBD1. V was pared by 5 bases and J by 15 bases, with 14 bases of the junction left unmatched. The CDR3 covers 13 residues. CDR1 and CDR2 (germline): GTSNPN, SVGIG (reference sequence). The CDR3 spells CAWDRDRDFNLFF. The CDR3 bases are TGTGCCTGGGACCGGGACAGGGATTTTAATCTGTTCTTC.

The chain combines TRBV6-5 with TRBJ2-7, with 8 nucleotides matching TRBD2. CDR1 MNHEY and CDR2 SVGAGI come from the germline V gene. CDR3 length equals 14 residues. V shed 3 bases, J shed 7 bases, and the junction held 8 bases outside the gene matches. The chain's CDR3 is CASSYFAGGEEQYF. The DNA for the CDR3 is TGTGCCAGCAGTTATTTTGCGGGAGGTGAAGAGCAGTACTTC.

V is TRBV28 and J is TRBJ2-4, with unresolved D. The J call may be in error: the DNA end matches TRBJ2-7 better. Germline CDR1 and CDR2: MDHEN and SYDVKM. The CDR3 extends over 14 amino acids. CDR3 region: CASSSHELRYEQYF. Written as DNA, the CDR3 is TGTGCCAGCAGTTCTCACGAACTGCGCTACGAGCAGTACTTC.

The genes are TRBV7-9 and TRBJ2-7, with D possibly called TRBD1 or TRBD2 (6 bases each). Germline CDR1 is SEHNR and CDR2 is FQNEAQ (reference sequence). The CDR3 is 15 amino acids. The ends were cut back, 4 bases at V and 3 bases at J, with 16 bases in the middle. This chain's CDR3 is CASSSRPGANYEQYF. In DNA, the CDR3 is TGTGCCAGCAGCTCAAGACCGGGGGCCAACTACGAGCAGTACTTC.

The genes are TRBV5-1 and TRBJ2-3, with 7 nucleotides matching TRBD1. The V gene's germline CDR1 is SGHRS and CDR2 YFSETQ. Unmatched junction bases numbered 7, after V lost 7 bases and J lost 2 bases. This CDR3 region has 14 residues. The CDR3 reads CASGPGQNTDTQYF. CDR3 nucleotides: TGCGCCAGCGGCCCGGGACAGAACACAGATACGCAGTATTTT.

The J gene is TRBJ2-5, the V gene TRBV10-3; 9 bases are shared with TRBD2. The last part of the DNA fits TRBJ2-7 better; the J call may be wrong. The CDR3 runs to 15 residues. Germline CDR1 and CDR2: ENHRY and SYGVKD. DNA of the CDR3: TGTGCCATCAGTGAGTCAGGGCTAGCGGGGATCGAGCAGTACTTC. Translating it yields CAISESGLAGIEQYF.

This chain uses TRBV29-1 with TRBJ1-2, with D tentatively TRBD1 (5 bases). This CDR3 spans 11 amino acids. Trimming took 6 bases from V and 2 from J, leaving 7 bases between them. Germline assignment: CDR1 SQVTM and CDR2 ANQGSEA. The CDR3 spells CSVRVNYGYTF. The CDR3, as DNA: TGCAGCGTCAGGGTCAACTATGGCTACACCTTC.

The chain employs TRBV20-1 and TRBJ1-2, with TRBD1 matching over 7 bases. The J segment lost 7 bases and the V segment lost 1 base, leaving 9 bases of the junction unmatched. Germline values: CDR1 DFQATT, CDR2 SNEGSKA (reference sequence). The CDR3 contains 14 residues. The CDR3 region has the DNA TGCAGTGCTAGAGGGGACAGCTCCATGTCTGGCTACACCTTC. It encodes CSARGDSSMSGYTF.

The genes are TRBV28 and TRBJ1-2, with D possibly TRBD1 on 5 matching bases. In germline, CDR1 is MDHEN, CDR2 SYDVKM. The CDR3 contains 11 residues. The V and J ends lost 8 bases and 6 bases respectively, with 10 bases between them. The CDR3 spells CASGAGHGYTF. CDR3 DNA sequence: TGTGCCAGCGGGGCGGGACATGGCTACACCTTC.